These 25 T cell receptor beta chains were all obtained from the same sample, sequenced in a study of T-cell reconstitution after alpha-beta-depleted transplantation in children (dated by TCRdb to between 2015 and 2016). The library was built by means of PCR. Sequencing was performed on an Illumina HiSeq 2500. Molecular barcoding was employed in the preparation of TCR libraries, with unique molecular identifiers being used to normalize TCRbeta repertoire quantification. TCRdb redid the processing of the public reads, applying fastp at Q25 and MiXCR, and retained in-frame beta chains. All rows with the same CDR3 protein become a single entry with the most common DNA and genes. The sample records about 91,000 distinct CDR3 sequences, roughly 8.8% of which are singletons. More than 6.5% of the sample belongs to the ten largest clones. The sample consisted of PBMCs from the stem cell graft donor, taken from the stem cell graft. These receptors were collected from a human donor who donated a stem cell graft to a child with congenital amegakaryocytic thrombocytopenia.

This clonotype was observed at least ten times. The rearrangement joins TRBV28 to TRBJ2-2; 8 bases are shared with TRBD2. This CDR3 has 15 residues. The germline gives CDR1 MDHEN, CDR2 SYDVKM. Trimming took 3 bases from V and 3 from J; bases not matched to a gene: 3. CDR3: CASSFPGGDTGELFF. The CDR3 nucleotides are TGTGCCAGCAGTTTTCCGGGGGGGGACACCGGGGAGCTGTTTTTT.

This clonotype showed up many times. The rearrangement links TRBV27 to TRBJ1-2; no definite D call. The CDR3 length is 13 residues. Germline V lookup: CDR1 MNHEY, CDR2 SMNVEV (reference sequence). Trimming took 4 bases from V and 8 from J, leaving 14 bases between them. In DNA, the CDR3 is TGTGCCAGCAGTTCGTCTCTAAGGTGGGGCTACACCTTC. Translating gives CASSSSLRWGYTF.

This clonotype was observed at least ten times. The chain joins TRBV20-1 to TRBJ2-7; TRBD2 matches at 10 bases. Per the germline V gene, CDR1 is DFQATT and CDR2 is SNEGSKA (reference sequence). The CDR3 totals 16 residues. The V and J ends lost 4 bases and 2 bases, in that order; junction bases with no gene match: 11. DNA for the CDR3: TGCAGTGCTAAACCTTCTAGCGGGGGAATTCCCTACGAGCAGTACTTC. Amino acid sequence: CSAKPSSGGIPYEQYF.

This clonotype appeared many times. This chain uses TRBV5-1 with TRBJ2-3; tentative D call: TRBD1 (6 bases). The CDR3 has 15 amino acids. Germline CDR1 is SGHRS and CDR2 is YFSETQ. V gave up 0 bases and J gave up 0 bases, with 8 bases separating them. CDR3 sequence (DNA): TGCGCCAGCAGCTTGGAGGACAGTAGCACAGATACGCAGTATTTT. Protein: CASSLEDSSTDTQYF.

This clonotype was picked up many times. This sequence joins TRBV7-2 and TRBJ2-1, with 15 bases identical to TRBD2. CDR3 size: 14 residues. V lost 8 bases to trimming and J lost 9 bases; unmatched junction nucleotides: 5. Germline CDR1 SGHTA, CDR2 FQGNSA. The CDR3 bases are TGTGCCAGCGAGGGACTAGCGGGGGGAGGTGAGCAGTTCTTC. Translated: CASEGLAGGGEQFF.

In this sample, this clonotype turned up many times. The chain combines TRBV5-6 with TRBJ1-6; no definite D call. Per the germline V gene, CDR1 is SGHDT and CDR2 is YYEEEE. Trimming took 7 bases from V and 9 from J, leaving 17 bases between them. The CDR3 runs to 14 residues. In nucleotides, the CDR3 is TGTGCCAGCGGGCCGGACGCTGCCGGTTCACCCCTCCACTTT. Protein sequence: CASGPDAAGSPLHF.

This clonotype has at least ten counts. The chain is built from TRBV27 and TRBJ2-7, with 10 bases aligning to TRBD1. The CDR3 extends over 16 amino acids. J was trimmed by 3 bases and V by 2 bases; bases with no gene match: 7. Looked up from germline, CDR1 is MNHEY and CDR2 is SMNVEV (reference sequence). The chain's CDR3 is CASSLIRTGGGYEQYF. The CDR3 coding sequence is TGTGCCAGCAGTTTAATACGGACAGGGGGGGGCTACGAGCAGTACTTC.

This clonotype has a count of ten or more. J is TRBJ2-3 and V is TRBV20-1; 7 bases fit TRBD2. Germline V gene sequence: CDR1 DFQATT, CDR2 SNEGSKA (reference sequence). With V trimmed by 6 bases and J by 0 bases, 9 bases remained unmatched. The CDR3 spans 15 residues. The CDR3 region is CSAPREGVSTDTQYF. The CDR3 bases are TGCAGTGCCCCCAGGGAGGGAGTTAGCACAGATACGCAGTATTTT.

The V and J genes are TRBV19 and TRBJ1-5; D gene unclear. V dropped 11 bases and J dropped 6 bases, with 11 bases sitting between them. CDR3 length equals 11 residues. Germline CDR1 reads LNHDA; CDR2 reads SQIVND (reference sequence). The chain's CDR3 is CAGGNGQPQHF. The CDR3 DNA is TGTGCCGGCGGGAATGGTCAGCCCCAGCATTTT.

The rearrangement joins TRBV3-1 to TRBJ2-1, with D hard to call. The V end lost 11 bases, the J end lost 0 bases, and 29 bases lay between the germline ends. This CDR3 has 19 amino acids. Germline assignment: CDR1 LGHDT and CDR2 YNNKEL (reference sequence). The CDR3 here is CAFTRLDHYPTSSYNEQFF. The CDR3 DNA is TGTGCCTTCACAAGGTTAGATCATTATCCTACGAGCTCCTACAATGAGCAGTTCTTC.

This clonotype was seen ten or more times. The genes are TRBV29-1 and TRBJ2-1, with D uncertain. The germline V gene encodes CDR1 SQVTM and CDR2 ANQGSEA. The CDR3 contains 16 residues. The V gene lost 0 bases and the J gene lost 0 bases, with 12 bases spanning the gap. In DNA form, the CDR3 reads TGCAGCGTTGAAGATTATAGTTCGAGCTCCTACAATGAGCAGTTCTTC. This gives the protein CSVEDYSSSSYNEQFF.

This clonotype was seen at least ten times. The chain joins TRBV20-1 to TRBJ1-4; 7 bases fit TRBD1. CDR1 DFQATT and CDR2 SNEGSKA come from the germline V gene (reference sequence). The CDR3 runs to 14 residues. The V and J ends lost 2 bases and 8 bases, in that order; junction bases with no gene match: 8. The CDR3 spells CSARRGQGDEKLFF. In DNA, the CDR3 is TGCAGTGCTAGAAGAGGTCAGGGGGACGAAAAACTGTTTTTT.

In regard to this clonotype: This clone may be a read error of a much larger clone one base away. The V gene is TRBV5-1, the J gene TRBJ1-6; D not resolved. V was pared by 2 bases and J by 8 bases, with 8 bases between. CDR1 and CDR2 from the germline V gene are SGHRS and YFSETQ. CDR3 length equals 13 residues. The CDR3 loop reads CASSFTDHSPLHF. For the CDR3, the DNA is TGCGCCAGCAGCTTCACAGATCATTCACCCCTCCACTTT.

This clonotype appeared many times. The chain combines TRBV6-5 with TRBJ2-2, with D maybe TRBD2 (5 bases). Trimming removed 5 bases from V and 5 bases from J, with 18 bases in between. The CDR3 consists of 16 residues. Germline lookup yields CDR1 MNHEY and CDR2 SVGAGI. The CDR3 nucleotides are TGTGCCAGCAGTCCGGGATTGGTGGTTCTAACCGGGGAGCTGTTTTTT. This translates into CASSPGLVVLTGELFF.

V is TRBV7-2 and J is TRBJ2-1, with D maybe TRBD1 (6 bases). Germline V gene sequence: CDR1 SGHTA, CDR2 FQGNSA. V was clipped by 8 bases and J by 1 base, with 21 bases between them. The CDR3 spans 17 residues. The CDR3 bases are TGTGCCAGCGGCCCTCGCCCCGGGACACGATCCTACAATGAGCAGTTCTTC. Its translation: CASGPRPGTRSYNEQFF.

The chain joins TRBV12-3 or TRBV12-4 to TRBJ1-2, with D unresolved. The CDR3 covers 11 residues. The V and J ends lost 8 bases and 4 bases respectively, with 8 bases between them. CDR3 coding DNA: TGTGCCAGCGGCAACCTCTATGGCTACACCTTC. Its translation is CASGNLYGYTF.

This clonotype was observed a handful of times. CDR3 DNA sequence: TGTGCCAGCTCTCTCGGACAGGGCCCGTATGGCTACACCTTC. Translating gives CASSLGQGPYGYTF. The V call is TRBV18, the J call TRBJ1-2; 8 nucleotides align to TRBD1. Trimming at V came to 6 bases and at J to 5 bases, leaving 8 bases not matched to a gene. This CDR3 spans 14 amino acids. Germline lookup yields CDR1 KGHSH and CDR2 LQKENI. The entire variable domain, with the rest obtained from reference TRBV18 and TRBJ1-2, is as follows: NAGVMQNPRHLVRRRGQEARLRCSPMKGHSHVYWYRQLPEEGLKFMVYLQKENIIDESGMPKERFSAEFPKEGPSILRIQQVVRGDSAAYFCASSLGQGPYGYTFGSGTRLTVV.

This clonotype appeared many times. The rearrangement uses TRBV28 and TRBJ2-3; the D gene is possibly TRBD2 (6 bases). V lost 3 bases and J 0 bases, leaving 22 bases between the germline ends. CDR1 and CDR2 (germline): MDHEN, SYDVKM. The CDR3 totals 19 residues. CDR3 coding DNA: TGTGCCAGCAGTTTGGCGGGAACAGGAGGAACTTCTAGCACAGATACGCAGTATTTT. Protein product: CASSLAGTGGTSSTDTQYF.

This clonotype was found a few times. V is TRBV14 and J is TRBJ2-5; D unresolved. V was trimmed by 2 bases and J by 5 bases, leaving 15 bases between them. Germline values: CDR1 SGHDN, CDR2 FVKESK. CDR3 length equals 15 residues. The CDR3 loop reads CASSQQPVGWETQYF. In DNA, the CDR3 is TGTGCCAGCAGCCAACAACCCGTGGGCTGGGAGACCCAGTACTTC.

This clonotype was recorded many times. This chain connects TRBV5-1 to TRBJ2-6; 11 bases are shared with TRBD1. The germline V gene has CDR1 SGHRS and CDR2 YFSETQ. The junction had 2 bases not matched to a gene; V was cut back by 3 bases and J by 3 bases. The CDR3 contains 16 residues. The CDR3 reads CASSWTGGGGANVLTF. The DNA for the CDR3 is TGCGCCAGCAGCTGGACAGGGGGCGGTGGGGCCAACGTCCTGACTTTC.

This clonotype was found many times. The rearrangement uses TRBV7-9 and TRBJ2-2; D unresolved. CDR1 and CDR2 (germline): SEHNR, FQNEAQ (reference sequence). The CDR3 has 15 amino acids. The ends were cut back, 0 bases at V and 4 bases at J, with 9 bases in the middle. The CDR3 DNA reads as TGTGCCAGCAGCTTAGCGCTATCGGGCACCGGGGAGCTGTTTTTT. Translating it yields CASSLALSGTGELFF.

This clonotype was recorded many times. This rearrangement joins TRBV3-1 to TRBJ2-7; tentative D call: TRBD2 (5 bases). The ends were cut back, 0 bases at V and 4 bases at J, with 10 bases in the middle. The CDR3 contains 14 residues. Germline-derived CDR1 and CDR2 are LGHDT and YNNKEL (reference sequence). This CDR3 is CASSQEEGLYEQYF. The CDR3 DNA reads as TGTGCCAGCAGCCAAGAAGAGGGATTGTACGAGCAGTACTTC.

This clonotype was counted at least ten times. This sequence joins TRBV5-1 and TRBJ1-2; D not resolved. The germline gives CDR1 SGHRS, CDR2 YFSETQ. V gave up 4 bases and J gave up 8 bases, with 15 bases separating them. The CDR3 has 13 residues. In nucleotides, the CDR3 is TGCGCCAGCAGCGCCCGGGGTTTGGGCGGCTACACCTTC. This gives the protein CASSARGLGGYTF.

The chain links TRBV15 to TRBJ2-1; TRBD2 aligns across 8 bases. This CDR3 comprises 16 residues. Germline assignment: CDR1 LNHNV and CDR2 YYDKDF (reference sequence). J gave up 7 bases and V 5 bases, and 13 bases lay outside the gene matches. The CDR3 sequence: CATSQNPAGAGNEQFF. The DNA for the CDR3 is TGTGCCACCAGCCAAAACCCAGCGGGAGCTGGGAATGAGCAGTTCTTC.

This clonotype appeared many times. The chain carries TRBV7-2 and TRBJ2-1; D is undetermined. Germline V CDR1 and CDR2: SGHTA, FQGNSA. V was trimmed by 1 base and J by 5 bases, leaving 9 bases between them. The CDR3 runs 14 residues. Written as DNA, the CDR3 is TGTGCCAGCAGCTTAGGACCCAGCGACAATGAGCAGTTCTTC. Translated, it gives CASSLGPSDNEQFF.